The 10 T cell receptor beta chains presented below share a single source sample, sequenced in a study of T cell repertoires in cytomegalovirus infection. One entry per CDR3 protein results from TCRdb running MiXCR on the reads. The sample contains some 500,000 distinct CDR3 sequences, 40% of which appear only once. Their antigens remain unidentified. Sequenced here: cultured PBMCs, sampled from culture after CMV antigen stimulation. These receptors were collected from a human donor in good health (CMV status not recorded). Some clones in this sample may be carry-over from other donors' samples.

CDR3 DNA sequence: TGTGCCAGCAACCCGGGACTAGCGCCTTCGTGGACAGATACGCAGTATTTT. Its protein is CASNPGLAPSWTDTQYF. The gene calls are TRBV6-6 and TRBJ2-3; 10 bases line up with TRBD2. Trimming at V came to 7 bases and at J to 3 bases, leaving 13 bases not matched to a gene. The V gene's germline CDR1 is MNHNY and CDR2 SVGAGI (reference sequence). The CDR3 loop spans 17 amino acids.

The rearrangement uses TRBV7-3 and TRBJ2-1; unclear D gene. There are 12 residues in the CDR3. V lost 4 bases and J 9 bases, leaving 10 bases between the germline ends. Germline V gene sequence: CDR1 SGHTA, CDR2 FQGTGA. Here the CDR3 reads CASSSENVEQFF. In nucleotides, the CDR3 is TGTGCCAGCAGCTCCGAGAACGTTGAGCAGTTCTTC.

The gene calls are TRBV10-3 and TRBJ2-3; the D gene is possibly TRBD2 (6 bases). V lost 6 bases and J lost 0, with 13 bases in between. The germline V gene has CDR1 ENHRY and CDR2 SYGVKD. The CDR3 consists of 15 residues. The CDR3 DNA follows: TGTGCCATCAGCCCTTCAGCGGGTAGCACAGATACGCAGTATTTT. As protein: CAISPSAGSTDTQYF.

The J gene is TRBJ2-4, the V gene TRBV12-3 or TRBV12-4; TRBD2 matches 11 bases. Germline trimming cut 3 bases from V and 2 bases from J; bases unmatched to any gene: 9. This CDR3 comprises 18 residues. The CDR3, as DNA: TGTGCCAGCAGTTTCCGTACTAGCGGGAGTGGATCCAAAAACATTCAGTACTTC. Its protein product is CASSFRTSGSGSKNIQYF.

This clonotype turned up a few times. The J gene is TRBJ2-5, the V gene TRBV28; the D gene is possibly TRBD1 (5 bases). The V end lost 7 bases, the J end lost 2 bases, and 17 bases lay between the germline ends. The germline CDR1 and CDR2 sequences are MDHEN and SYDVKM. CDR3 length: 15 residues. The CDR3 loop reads CASTTSDSRQETQYF. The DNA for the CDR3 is TGTGCCAGCACCACATCTGACAGTAGGCAAGAGACCCAGTACTTC.

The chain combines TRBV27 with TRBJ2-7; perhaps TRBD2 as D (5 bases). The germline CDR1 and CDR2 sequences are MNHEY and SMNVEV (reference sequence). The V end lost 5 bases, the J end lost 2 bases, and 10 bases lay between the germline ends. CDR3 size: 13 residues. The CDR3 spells CASSAGVAYEQYF. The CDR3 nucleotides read TGTGCCAGCAGTGCCGGGGTTGCCTACGAGCAGTACTTC.

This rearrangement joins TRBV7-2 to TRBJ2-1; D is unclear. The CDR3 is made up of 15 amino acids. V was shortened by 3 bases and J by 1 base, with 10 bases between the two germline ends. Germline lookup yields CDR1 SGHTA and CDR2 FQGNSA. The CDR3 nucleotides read TGTGCCAGCAGCTTCGCCAGTGGGTCCTACAATGAGCAGTTCTTC. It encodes CASSFASGSYNEQFF.

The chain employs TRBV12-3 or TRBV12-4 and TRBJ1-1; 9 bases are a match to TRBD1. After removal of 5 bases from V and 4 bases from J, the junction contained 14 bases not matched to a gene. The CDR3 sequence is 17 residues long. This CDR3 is CASSPGLGQGYSTEAFF. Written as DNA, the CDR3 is TGTGCCAGCAGTCCAGGGTTAGGACAGGGGTATAGCACTGAAGCTTTCTTT.

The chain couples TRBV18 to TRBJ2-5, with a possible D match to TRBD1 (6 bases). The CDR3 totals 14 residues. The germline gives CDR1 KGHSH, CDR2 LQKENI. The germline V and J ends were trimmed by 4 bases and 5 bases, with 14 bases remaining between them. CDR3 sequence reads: CASSRDTQGETQYF. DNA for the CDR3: TGTGCCAGCTCACGGGACACCCAGGGGGAGACCCAGTACTTC.

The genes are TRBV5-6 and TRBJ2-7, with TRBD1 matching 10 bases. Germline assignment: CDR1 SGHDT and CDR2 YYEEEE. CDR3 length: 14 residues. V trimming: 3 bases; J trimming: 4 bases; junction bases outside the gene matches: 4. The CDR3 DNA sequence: TGTGCCAGCAGCTGGGGGACAGGGGAATACGAGCAGTACTTC. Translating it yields CASSWGTGEYEQYF.